Described below is a single T cell receptor beta chain sequence and its context. Trimming pared 10 bases from V and 4 bases from J, leaving 13 bases between. There are 12 residues in the CDR3. The germline V gene encodes CDR1 MNHNS and CDR2 SASEGT. Libraries were prepared by immunoSEQ multiplex PCR; TCRdb keeps only in-frame clonotypes and omits some of them. Found here are tens of thousands of clones, around 89% of them singletons; the top ten hold under 6%. These data originate in a study of technical replicates of blood from four donors. This receptor was obtained from a human donor in good health. Some clones in this sample may be carry-over from other donors' samples. The chain is built from TRBV6-1 and TRBJ1-2; weak D call: TRBD1 (6 bases). Sequencing used PBMCs. The CDR3 DNA reads as TGTGCCACGGCCGGGGACACCTATGGCTACACCTTC. Amino acids: CATAGDTYGYTF.